This T cell receptor (beta chain) was recorded in a study of T cell changes during pregnancy in multiple sclerosis. Assay: immunoSEQ multiplex PCR; the TCRdb copy retains only in-frame clones and omits some. The sample consists of tens of thousands of clones, around 90% of them appearing once. This clone was counted a few times. Between the trimmed V and J ends, which lost 6 bases and 0 bases, there was a span of 14 bases. From germline, CDR1 is MNHEY and CDR2 SVGAGI. The CDR3 length is 15 residues. The rearrangement joins TRBV6-5 to TRBJ1-1; D may be TRBD1 (6 bases). This receptor was identified in a female donor in good health, enrolled as a control in a pregnancy study. The material was peripheral blood, obtained after pregnancy. CDR3 DNA: TGTGCCAGCAGCCCGGGACATATCATGAACACTGAAGCTTTCTTT. Translated: CASSPGHIMNTEAFF.